The 27 T cell receptor beta chains given below trace back to one sample, sequenced in a study of control samples from healthy donors and cancer patients (dated by TCRdb to the early 2020s). Library preparation used the immunoSEQ multiplex PCR assay. The table was pulled from immuneACCESS by TCRdb, which kept in-frame rearrangements only. Such tables lose some clones; where checked, under half of the loss comes from unresolved V genes, and the rest has no known cause. The sample has about 150,000 clones on record, 90% to 95% of them singletons. Together, the top ten hold over 1.3% of the sample. Material: blood. The receptor source for this set is a young woman in good health.

The J gene is TRBJ2-7, the V gene TRBV7-3; 7 nucleotides match TRBD1. The CDR3 has 15 residues. V shed 3 bases and J 5 bases; nucleotides not matched to a gene: 10. Per the germline V gene, CDR1 is SGHTA and CDR2 is FQGTGA. The CDR3 DNA sequence: TGTGCCAGCAGCTTTTTCGGGACAGATACCCACGAGCAGTACTTC. Translating gives CASSFFGTDTHEQYF. Drawing the rest from reference TRBV7-3 and TRBJ2-7, the complete variable domain is GAGVSQTPSNKVTEKGKYVELRCDPISGHTALYWYRQSLGQGPEFLIYFQGTGAADDSGLPNDRFFAVRPEGSVSTLKIQRTERGDSAVYLCASSFFGTDTHEQYFGPGTRLTVT.

The chain links TRBV4-1 to TRBJ1-5; D may be TRBD1 (5 bases). V was cut by 0 bases and J by 6 bases, with 15 bases left in between. The V gene's germline CDR1 is MGHRA and CDR2 YSYEKL. The CDR3 is made up of 16 amino acids. The CDR3, as DNA: TGCGCCAGCAGCCAAGATGTTCCGGGGCGAGGTCAGCCCCAGCATTTT. Protein sequence: CASSQDVPGRGQPQHF.

A single count supports this clone. The rearrangement joins TRBV12-5 to TRBJ1-5; TRBD1 matches 7 bases. Germline CDR1 reads LGHNT; CDR2 reads FRNRAP. V shed 0 bases and J 0 bases; nucleotides not matched to a gene: 8. CDR3 length equals 18 residues. The CDR3 protein is CASGLVRGTAYSNQPQHF. The CDR3 DNA is TGTGCTAGTGGTTTGGTACGAGGGACAGCTTATAGCAATCAGCCCCAGCATTTT. Based on the CDR3 plus reference TRBV12-5 and TRBJ1-5, the full variable domain is DARVTQTPRHKVTEMGQEVTMRCQPILGHNTVFWYRQTMMQGLELLAYFRNRAPLDDSGMPKDRFSAEMPDATLATLKIQPSEPRDSAVYFCASGLVRGTAYSNQPQHFGDGTRLSIL.

The V gene is TRBV19, the J gene TRBJ2-7; weak D call: TRBD2 (6 bases). The germline CDR1 and CDR2 sequences are LNHDA and SQIVND (reference sequence). The ends were cut back, 8 bases at V and 1 base at J, with 12 bases in the middle. The CDR3 sequence is 13 residues long. The CDR3 DNA is TGTGCCAGTGCCGCGGGGCCTTCCTACGAGCAGTACTTC. Translation: CASAAGPSYEQYF.

This clone was detected only once. As DNA, the CDR3 is TGTGCCAGCAGCTTGGCCAACTGGGGACTAGCGGGATCGCAGTATTTT. It yields the protein CASSLANWGLAGSQYF. The rearrangement uses TRBV5-4 and TRBJ2-3, with 13 positions matching TRBD2. There are 16 residues in the CDR3. V was pared by 0 bases and J by 10 bases, with 8 bases of the junction left unmatched. The germline V gene has CDR1 SGHNT and CDR2 YYREEE (reference sequence).

The chain couples TRBV7-2 to TRBJ2-7; no definite D call. The CDR3 is 13 amino acids. The germline CDR1 and CDR2 sequences are SGHTA and FQGNSA. V lost 1 base to trimming and J lost 9 bases, with 13 bases between them. Written as DNA, the CDR3 is TGTGCCAGCAGCTTAGATAGGTCTAGTCGGCAGTACTTC. Its translation is CASSLDRSSRQYF.

V is TRBV3-1 (or the pseudogene TRBV3-2) and J is TRBJ2-3; 8 nucleotides line up with TRBD2. V dropped 4 bases and J dropped 0; count of bases not matched to a gene: 6. The CDR3 runs 16 residues. The germline V gene has CDR1 LGHDT and CDR2 YNNKEL (reference sequence). The CDR3 loop reads CASSPNLAGSTDTQYF. As DNA, the CDR3 is TGTGCCAGCAGCCCGAACCTAGCGGGCAGCACAGATACGCAGTATTTT.

The chain uses TRBV25-1 and TRBJ2-3, with D perhaps TRBD2 (7 bases). This CDR3 is built from 15 residues. Deletions cut 2 bases from V and 4 bases from J, with 13 bases between. The V gene's germline CDR1 is MGHDK and CDR2 SYGVNS. The CDR3 sequence is CASSEGGAGADTQYF. In DNA form, the CDR3 reads TGTGCCAGCAGTGAAGGGGGGGCTGGGGCAGATACGCAGTATTTT.

The V gene is TRBV28, the J gene TRBJ2-3; unclear D gene. Trimming shortened V by 2 bases and J by 2 bases, and 23 bases separated the two germline ends. Germline V gene data show CDR1 as MDHEN and CDR2 as SYDVKM. CDR3 size: 19 residues. The CDR3 protein is CASSLGIVGSRPFTDTQYF. CDR3 coding DNA: TGTGCCAGCAGTTTAGGAATAGTGGGATCCCGCCCTTTCACAGATACGCAGTATTTT.

The chain recombines TRBV7-9 with TRBJ1-1; TRBD1 might be the D (5 bases). The CDR3 has 14 residues. V was trimmed by 5 bases and J by 4 bases, leaving 14 bases between them. Germline assignment: CDR1 SEHNR and CDR2 FQNEAQ (reference sequence). The CDR3: CASSVHGGGTEAFF. CDR3 nucleotide sequence: TGTGCCAGCAGCGTGCATGGGGGTGGCACTGAAGCTTTCTTT.

The gene calls are TRBV28 and TRBJ1-1; the D gene is possibly TRBD1 (5 bases). The CDR3 is 16 residues long. The germline V gene encodes CDR1 MDHEN and CDR2 SYDVKM. V lost 5 bases and J 1 base, leaving 17 bases between the germline ends. CDR3 nucleotides: TGTGCCAGCAGTGGGGGGGTAGAGTCGTGGAACACTGAAGCTTTCTTT. Protein sequence: CASSGGVESWNTEAFF.

V usage is TRBV4-1 and J usage is TRBJ2-5; the D is unclear. The CDR3 is 17 amino acids. V gave up 4 bases and J gave up 0 bases, with 18 bases separating them. The germline CDR1 and CDR2 sequences are MGHRA and YSYEKL. CDR3: CASSPLRGLQHQETQYF. DNA of the CDR3: TGCGCCAGCAGCCCCTTAAGAGGCTTACAGCACCAAGAGACCCAGTACTTC.

The V and J genes are TRBV7-9 and TRBJ2-5; D may be TRBD2 (7 bases). Trimming stripped 1 base from V and 6 bases from J, with 15 bases between. CDR3 length equals 15 residues. Germline values: CDR1 SEHNR, CDR2 FQNEAQ (reference sequence). CDR3 region: CASSLDGGREKTQYF. The DNA of the CDR3 is TGTGCCAGCAGCTTAGACGGGGGGCGGGAAAAGACCCAGTACTTC.

V usage is TRBV21-1 and J usage is TRBJ1-3. TRBV21-1 constitutes a pseudogene. CDR3 length: 18 residues. CDR3 amino acids: CASSKPRGRKSSGNTIYF. The CDR3, as DNA: TGTGCCAGCAGCAAACCCAGAGGACGGAAAAGCTCTGGAAACACCATATATTTT.

This chain connects TRBV5-1 to TRBJ1-4; tentative D call: TRBD1 (5 bases). With 5 bases removed from V and 8 bases from J, the gap between germline ends came to 10 bases. Germline assignment: CDR1 SGHRS and CDR2 YFSETQ. The CDR3 runs to 12 residues. In DNA, the CDR3 is TGCGCCAGCAGACGGGGGTTGGAAAAACTGTTTTTT. Protein: CASRRGLEKLFF.

V and J are TRBV28 and TRBJ2-3; no reliable D call. Looked up from germline, CDR1 is MDHEN and CDR2 is SYDVKM. Trimming stripped 3 bases from V and 2 bases from J, with 9 bases between. The CDR3 consists of 14 residues. CDR3 in amino acids: CASSFGGPTDTQYF. CDR3 sequence (DNA): TGTGCCAGCAGTTTTGGCGGACCCACAGATACGCAGTATTTT.

The rearrangement uses TRBV2 and TRBJ2-5; D remains unclear. The ends were cut back, 5 bases at V and 2 bases at J, with 15 bases in the middle. Germline V CDR1 and CDR2: SNHLY, FYNNEI. This CDR3 region has 15 residues. Written as DNA, the CDR3 is TGTGCCAGCAGTCCCCCCGGCCTGGGTCAAGAGACCCAGTACTTC. This sequence encodes CASSPPGLGQETQYF.

The chain has TRBV6-2 or TRBV6-3 and TRBJ1-2, with 7 bases matching TRBD1. From germline, CDR1 is MNHEY and CDR2 SVGEGT. V lost 2 bases, J lost 4 bases, and 7 bases stayed unmatched. This CDR3 is built from 15 residues. This chain's CDR3 is CASSYRGRVGYGYTF. In DNA form, the CDR3 reads TGTGCCAGCAGTTACAGGGGGCGCGTCGGCTATGGCTACACCTTC.

This rearrangement joins TRBV11-3 to TRBJ2-7; a possible D gene is TRBD2 (6 bases). The CDR3 is made up of 13 amino acids. CDR1 is SGHNT, CDR2 YENEEA, per germline. Trimming took off 8 bases at V and 3 bases at J, with 14 bases between the two ends. DNA of the CDR3: TGTGCCAGCCGGAGGGAGGCGGTCTACGAGCAGTACTTC. Translated, it gives CASRREAVYEQYF.

The chain uses TRBV3-1 (or the pseudogene TRBV3-2) and TRBJ2-7; TRBD2 might be the D (6 bases). The germline CDR1 and CDR2 sequences are LGHDT and YNNKEL (reference sequence). The CDR3 is 17 residues long. Trimming left V 1 base short and J 0 bases short, with 16 bases between. The CDR3 sequence: CASSQAGGGGISYEQYF. For the CDR3, the DNA is TGTGCCAGCAGCCAAGCCGGGGGTGGGGGGATCTCCTACGAGCAGTACTTC.

This rearrangement joins TRBV19 to TRBJ1-3, with no clear D. Germline loops: CDR1 LNHDA, CDR2 SQIVND (reference sequence). The CDR3 runs 13 residues. Trimming took 5 bases from V and 2 from J, leaving 7 bases between them. The CDR3 protein is CASSLAAGNTIYF. DNA of the CDR3: TGTGCCAGTAGTCTCGCGGCTGGAAACACCATATATTTT.

The CDR3 DNA sequence: TGCGCCAGCAGCCTCCTACCTCCCTCAGGGTCGTATGTCTACGAGCAGTACTTC. It encodes CASSLLPPSGSYVYEQYF. J is TRBJ2-7 and V is TRBV4-3, with D perhaps matching TRBD1 (5 bases). V lost 4 bases to trimming and J lost 3 bases, with 25 bases between them. This CDR3 comprises 18 residues. Germline V lookup: CDR1 LGHNA, CDR2 YSLEER.

This chain joins TRBV6-5 and TRBJ1-1; possible D gene TRBD1, 6 bases. The CDR3 covers 15 residues. Trimming removed 4 bases from V and 3 bases from J, with 15 bases in between. Germline CDR1 and CDR2: MNHEY and SVGAGI. CDR3 amino acids: CASSFIRGKDTEAFF. In DNA form, the CDR3 reads TGTGCCAGCAGTTTCATCAGGGGTAAGGACACTGAAGCTTTCTTT.

CDR3 residues: CASSIGDTFNYGYTF. CDR3 DNA: TGTGCCAGTAGTATTGGGGACACCTTTAACTATGGCTACACCTTC. V and J are TRBV19 and TRBJ1-2; D is perhaps TRBD1 (6 bases). Germline CDR1 reads LNHDA; CDR2 reads SQIVND (reference sequence). This CDR3 spans 15 amino acids. Trimming shortened V by 3 bases and J by 1 base, and 12 bases separated the two germline ends.

This chain uses TRBV6-6 with TRBJ2-6; weak D call: TRBD1 (5 bases). CDR3 length equals 15 residues. CDR1 and CDR2 (germline): MNHNY, SVGAGI (reference sequence). Trimming removed 7 bases at V and 4 bases at J, with 14 bases between. CDR3 loop: CASKDSLGGANVLTF. Here the CDR3 DNA reads TGTGCCAGCAAAGACAGCCTCGGGGGGGCCAACGTCCTGACTTTC.

This rearrangement joins TRBV19 to TRBJ1-1, with a tentative D call TRBD1 (5 bases). The germline CDR1 and CDR2 sequences are LNHDA and SQIVND (reference sequence). V gave up 5 bases and J gave up 0 bases, with 7 bases separating them. This CDR3 comprises 13 residues. CDR3 loop: CASSEGMNTEAFF. As DNA, the CDR3 is TGTGCCAGTAGTGAGGGGATGAACACTGAAGCTTTCTTT.

The V call is TRBV3-1 (or the pseudogene TRBV3-2), the J call TRBJ1-2; D not certain. Germline V CDR1 and CDR2: LGHDT, YNNKEL (reference sequence). The CDR3 spans 15 residues. Trimming shortened V by 1 base and J by 2 bases, and 11 bases separated the two germline ends. The CDR3 protein is CASSQVGGDNYGYTF. DNA for the CDR3: TGTGCCAGCAGCCAAGTGGGCGGTGACAACTATGGCTACACCTTC.